Given below is one TCR beta chain in context. As yet, its antigen is unknown. An end of the junction does not agree with germline; a read error may underlie this. This sample stems from a study of CD8+ T cells in alopecia areata. Overall study context: Tofacitinib exposure lasted 6 to 18 months, followed by 6 months off drug. Study-wide results and limits: TCRs were shared less clearly across patients than in mice, possibly for HLA-related reasons. Resident alphabeta T cells of normal skin are also sequenced in scalp samples.

Extracted from the samples, RNA was reverse transcribed into cDNA to serve as the sequencing template. Sequencing was performed with immunoSEQ multiplex PCR; in TCRdb, only in-frame clones are kept and a portion is missing. Of around 140,000 clones in the sample, approximately 48% were seen once. From alopecia areata patients, lesional scalp punch biopsies and peripheral blood were collected. Germline V lookup: CDR1 GTSNPN, CDR2 SVGIG (reference sequence). CDR3 length equals 11 residues. The sequenced sample was CD8+ T cells sorted from blood, obtained at week 0. The TCR sequence derives from a human donor with alopecia areata. V and J are TRBV30 and TRBJ2-1, with D possibly being TRBD2 (5 bases). CDR3 bases: TGTGCCTGGACCGGGAACAACGAGCAGTTCTTC. The encoded protein is CAWTGNNEQFF.